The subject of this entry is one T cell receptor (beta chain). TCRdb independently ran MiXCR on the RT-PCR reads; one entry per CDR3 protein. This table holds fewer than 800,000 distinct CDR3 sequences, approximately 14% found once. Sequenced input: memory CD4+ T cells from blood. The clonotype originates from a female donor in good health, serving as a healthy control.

The CDR3 here is CSASGALNTEAFF. The CDR3 nucleotides are TGCAGTGCTTCAGGGGCCCTGAACACTGAAGCTTTCTTT. The chain carries TRBV20-1 and TRBJ1-1, with D tentatively TRBD1 (6 bases). Trimming removed 5 bases from V and 0 bases from J, with 10 bases in between. Germline V gene sequence: CDR1 DFQATT, CDR2 SNEGSKA (reference sequence). The CDR3 sequence is 13 residues long.